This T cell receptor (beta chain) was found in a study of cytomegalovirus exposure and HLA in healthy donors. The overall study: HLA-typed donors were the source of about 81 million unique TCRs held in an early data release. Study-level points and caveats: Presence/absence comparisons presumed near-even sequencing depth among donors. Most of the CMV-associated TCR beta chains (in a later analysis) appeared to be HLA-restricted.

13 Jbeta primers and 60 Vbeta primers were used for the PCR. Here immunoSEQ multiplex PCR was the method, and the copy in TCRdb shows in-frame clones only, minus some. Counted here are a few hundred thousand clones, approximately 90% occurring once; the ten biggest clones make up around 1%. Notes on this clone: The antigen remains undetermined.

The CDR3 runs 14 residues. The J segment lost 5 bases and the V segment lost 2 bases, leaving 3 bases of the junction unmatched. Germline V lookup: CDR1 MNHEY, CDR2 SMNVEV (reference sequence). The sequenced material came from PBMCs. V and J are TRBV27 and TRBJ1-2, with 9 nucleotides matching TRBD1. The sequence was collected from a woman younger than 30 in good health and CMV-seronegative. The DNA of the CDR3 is TGTGCCAGCAGTTTAACAGGGGGCCGGTATGGCTACACCTTC. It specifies CASSLTGGRYGYTF.